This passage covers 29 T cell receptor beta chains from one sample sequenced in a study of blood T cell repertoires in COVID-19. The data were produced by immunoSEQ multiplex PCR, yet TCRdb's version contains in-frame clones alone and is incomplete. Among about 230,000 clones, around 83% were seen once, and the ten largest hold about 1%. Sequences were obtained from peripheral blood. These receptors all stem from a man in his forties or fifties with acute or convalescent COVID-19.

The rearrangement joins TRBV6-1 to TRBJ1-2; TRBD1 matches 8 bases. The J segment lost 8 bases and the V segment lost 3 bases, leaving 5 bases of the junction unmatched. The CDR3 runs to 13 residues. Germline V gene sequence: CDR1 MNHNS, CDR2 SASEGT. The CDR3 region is CASSDQGAWGYTF. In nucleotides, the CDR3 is TGTGCCAGCAGTGACCAGGGGGCCTGGGGCTACACCTTC.

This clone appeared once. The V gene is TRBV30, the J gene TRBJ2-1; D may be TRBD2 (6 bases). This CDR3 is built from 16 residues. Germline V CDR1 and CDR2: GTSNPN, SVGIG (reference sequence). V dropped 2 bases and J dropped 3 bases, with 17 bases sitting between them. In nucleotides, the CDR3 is TGTGCCTGGAGTCCCCCCGGCGGGGAGTTCTACAATGAGCAGTTCTTC. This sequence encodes CAWSPPGGEFYNEQFF.

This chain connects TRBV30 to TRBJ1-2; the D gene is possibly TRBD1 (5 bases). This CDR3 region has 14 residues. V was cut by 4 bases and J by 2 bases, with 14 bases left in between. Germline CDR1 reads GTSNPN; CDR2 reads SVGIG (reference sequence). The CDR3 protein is CAWIWGSQNYGYTF. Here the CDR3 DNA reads TGTGCCTGGATATGGGGCAGCCAGAACTATGGCTACACCTTC.

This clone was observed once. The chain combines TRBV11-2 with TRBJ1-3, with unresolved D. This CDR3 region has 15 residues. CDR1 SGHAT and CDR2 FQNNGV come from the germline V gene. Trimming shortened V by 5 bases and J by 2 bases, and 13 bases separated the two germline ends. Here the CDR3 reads CASSADGRAGNTIYF. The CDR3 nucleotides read TGTGCCAGCAGCGCCGATGGCCGGGCTGGAAACACCATATATTTT.

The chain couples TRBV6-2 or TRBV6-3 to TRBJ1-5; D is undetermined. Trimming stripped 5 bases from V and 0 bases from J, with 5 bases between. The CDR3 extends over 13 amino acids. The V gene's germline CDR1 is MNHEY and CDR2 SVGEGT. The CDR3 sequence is CASSPYSNQPQHF. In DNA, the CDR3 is TGTGCCAGCAGTCCGTATAGCAATCAGCCCCAGCATTTT.

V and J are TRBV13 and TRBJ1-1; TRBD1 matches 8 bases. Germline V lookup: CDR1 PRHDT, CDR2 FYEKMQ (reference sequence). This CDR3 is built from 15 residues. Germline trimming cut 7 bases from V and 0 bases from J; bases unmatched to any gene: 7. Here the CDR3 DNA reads TGTGCCAGCACCTCCTGGGGACAGGTGAACACTGAAGCTTTCTTT. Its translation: CASTSWGQVNTEAFF.

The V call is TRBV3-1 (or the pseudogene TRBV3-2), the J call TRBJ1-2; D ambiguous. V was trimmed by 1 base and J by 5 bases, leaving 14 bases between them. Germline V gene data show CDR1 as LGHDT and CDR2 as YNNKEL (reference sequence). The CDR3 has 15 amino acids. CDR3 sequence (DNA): TGTGCCAGCAGCCAAGGTCGGAGGGTCACTTATGGCTACACCTTC. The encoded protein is CASSQGRRVTYGYTF.

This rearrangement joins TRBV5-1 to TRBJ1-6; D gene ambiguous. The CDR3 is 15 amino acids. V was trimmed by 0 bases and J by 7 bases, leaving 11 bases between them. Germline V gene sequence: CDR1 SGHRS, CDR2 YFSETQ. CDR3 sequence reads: CASSLGAGSNSPLHF. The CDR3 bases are TGCGCCAGCAGCTTGGGGGCAGGCTCGAATTCACCCCTCCACTTT. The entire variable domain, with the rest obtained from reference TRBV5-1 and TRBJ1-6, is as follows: KAGVTQTPRYLIKTRGQQVTLSCSPISGHRSVSWYQQTPGQGLQFLFEYFSETQRNKGNFPGRFSGRQFSNSRSEMNVSTLELGDSALYLCASSLGAGSNSPLHFGNGTRLTVT.

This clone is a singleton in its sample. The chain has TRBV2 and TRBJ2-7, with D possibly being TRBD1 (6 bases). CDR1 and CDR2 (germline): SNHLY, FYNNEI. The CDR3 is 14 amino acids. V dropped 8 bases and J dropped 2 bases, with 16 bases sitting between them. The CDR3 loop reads CASGTWGPPYEQYF. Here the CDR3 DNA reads TGTGCCAGCGGTACTTGGGGGCCTCCCTACGAGCAGTACTTC.

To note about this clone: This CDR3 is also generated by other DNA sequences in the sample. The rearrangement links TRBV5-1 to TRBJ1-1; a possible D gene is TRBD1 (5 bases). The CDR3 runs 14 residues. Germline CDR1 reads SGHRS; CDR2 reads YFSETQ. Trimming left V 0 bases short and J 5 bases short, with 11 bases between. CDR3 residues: CASSLEAGKTEAFF. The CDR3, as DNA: TGCGCCAGCAGCTTGGAGGCAGGGAAAACTGAAGCTTTCTTT.

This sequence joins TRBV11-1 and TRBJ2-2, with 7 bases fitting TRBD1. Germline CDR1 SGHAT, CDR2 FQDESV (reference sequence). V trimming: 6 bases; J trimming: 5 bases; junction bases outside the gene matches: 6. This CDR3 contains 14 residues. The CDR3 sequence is CASRWDSQTGELFF. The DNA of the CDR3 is TGTGCCAGCAGGTGGGACAGCCAGACCGGGGAGCTGTTTTTT.

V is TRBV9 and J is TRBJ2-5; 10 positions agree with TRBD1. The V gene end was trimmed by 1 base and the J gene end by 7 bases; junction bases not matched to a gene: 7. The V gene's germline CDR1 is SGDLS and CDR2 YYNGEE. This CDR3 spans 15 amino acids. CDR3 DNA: TGTGCCAGCAGCGTAAGAGACAGGGGGCTTACGACCCAGTACTTC. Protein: CASSVRDRGLTTQYF.

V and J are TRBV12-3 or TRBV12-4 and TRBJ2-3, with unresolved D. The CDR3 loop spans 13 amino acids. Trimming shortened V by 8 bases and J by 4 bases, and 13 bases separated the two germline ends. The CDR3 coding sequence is TGTGCCAGCCGTCCCTTCGAGGCAGATACGCAGTATTTT. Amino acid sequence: CASRPFEADTQYF.

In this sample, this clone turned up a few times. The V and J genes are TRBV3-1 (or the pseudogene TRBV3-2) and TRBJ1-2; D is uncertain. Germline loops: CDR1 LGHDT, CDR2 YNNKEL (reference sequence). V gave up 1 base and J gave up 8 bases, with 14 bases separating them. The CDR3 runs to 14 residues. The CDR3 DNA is TGTGCCAGCAGCCAAGGGTTCCGGGGTCGGGGCTACACCTTC. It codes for CASSQGFRGRGYTF.

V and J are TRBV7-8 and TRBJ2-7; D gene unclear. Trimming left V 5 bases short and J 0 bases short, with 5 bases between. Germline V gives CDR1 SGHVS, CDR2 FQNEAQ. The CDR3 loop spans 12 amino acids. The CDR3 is CASSQSSYEQYF. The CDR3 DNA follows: TGTGCCAGCAGCCAGAGCTCCTACGAGCAGTACTTC.

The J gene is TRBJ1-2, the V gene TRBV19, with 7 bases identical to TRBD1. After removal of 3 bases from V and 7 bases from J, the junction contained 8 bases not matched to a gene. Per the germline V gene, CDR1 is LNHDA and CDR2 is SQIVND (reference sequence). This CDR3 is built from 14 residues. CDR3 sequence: CASSMKGAAGGYTF. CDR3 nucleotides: TGTGCCAGTAGTATGAAGGGGGCCGCGGGTGGCTACACCTTC.

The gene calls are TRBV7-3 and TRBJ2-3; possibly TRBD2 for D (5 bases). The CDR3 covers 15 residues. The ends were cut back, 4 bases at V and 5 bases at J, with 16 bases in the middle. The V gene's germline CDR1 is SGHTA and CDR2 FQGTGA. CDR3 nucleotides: TGTGCCAGCAGCTCCTCTAGCATCCGGGGAGATACGCAGTATTTT. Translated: CASSSSSIRGDTQYF.

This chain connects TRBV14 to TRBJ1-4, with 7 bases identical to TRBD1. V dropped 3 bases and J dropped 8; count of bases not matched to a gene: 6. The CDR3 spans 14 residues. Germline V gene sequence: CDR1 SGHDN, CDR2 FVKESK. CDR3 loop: CASSQTRGQEKLFF. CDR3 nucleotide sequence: TGTGCCAGCAGCCAGACCAGGGGACAGGAAAAACTGTTTTTT.

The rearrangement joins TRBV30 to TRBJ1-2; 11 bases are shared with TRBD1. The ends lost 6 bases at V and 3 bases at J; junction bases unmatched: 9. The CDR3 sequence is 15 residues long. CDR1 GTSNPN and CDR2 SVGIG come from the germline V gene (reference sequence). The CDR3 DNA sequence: TGTGCCTGCCCCTACAGGGACAGGGGGGACTATGGCTACACCTTC. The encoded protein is CACPYRDRGDYGYTF.

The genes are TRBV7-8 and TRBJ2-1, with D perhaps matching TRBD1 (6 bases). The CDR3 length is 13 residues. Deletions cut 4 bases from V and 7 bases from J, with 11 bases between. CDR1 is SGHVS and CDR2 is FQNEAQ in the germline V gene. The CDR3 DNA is TGTGCCAGCAGCTCTGGGGGCAGGAATGAGCAGTTCTTC. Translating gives CASSSGGRNEQFF.

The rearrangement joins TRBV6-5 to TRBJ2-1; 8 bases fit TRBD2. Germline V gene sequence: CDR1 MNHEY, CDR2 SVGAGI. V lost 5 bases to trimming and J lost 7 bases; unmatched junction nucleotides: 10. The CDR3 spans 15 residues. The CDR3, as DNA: TGTGCCAGCAGTACCGGGACTAGGAGCACAAATGAGCAGTTCTTC. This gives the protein CASSTGTRSTNEQFF.

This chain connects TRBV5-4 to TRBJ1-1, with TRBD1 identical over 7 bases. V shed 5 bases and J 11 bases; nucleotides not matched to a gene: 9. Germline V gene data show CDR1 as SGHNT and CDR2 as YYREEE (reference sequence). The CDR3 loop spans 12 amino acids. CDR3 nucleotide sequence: TGTGCCAGCAGAGGCGGACAGGAAAGGGCTTTCTTT. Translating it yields CASRGGQERAFF. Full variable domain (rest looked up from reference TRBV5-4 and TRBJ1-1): ETGVTQSPTHLIKTRGQQVTLRCSSQSGHNTVSWYQQALGQGPQFIFQYYREEENGRGNFPPRFSGLQFPNYSSELNVNALELDDSALYLCASRGGQERAFFGQGTRLTVV.

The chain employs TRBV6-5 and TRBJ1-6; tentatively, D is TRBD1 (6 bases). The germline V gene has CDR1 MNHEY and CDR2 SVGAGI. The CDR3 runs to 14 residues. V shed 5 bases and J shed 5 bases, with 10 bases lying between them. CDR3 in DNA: TGTGCCAGCAGTACAGGACAGAATAATTCACCCCTCCACTTT. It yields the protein CASSTGQNNSPLHF.

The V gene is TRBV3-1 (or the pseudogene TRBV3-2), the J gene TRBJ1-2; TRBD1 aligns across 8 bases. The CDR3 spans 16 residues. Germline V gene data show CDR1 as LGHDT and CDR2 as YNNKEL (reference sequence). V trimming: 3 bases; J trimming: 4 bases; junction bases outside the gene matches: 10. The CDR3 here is CASSHSDRAVSYGYTF. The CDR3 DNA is TGTGCCAGCAGCCACTCGGACAGGGCCGTGAGCTATGGCTACACCTTC.

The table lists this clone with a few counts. DNA of the CDR3: TGTGCCAGCAGCTCCAGGACGGACTTCTACGAGCAGTACTTC. Translated: CASSSRTDFYEQYF. The chain is built from TRBV7-2 and TRBJ2-7; D possibly corresponds to TRBD2 (5 bases). Germline lookup yields CDR1 SGHTA and CDR2 FQGNSA. The CDR3 totals 14 residues. Trimming left V 4 bases short and J 3 bases short, with 13 bases between. The whole variable domain, filled in from reference TRBV7-2 and TRBJ2-7, reads GAGVSQSPSNKVTEKGKDVELRCDPISGHTALYWYRQSLGQGLEFLIYFQGNSAPDKSGLPSDRFSAERTGGSVSTLTIQRTQQEDSAVYLCASSSRTDFYEQYFGPGTRLTVT.

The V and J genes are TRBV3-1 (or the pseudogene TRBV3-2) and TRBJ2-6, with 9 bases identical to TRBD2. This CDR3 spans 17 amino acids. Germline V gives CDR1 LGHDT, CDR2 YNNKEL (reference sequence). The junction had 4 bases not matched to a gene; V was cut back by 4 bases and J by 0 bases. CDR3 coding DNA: TGTGCCAGCAGCCCGTTAGCGGGGGTCTCTGGGGCCAACGTCCTGACTTTC. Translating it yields CASSPLAGVSGANVLTF.

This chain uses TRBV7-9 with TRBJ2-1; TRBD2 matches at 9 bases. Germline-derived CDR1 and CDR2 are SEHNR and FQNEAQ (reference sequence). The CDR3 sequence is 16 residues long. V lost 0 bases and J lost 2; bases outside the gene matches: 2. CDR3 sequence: CASSLAGGGAYNEQFF. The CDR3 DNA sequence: TGTGCCAGCAGCTTAGCTGGCGGGGGGGCCTACAATGAGCAGTTCTTC.

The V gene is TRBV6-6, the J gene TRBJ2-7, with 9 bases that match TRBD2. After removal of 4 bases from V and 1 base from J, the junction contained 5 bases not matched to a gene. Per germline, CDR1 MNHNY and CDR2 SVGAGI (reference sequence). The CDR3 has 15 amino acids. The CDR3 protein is CASSFASGASYEQYF. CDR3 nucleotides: TGTGCCAGCAGTTTCGCTAGCGGGGCATCCTACGAGCAGTACTTC.

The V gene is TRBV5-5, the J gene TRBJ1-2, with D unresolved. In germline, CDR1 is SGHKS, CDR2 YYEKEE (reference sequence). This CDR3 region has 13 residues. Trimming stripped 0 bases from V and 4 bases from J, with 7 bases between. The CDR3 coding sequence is TGTGCCAGCAGCTTGGATAGCACCTATGGCTACACCTTC. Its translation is CASSLDSTYGYTF.